This entry describes one T cell receptor (beta chain). This clonotype was counted a few times. Its antigen is currently not known. One base away there is no much larger clone; base qualities are not given. mRNA, which captures expressed receptors, was used instead of genomic DNA for quantification of TCRbeta repertoires. Leukocytes from the buffy coat were collected into Trizol, and RNA was extracted using the Direct-zol RNA MiniPrep Plus kit with no cell sorting. To separate plasma, buffy coat and red blood cells, the EDTA blood tubes were centrifuged right away at 4 degrees C. CDR1 SGHVS and CDR2 FNYEAQ are derived from the germline V gene. The germline ends are 20 bases apart after V is trimmed by 2 bases and J by 0 bases. Inclusive of the bounding cysteine and phenylalanine, the CDR3 is 19 residues long. Only the CDR3 DNA stays, 57 bases, in frame from base 1. This specimen comes from a study of robustness of blood B and T cell sequencing (dated by TCRdb to 2016 to 2018). Study-wide context: The study aimed to determine how much peripheral blood is needed to reliably characterize an individual's TCRbeta and IgG repertoires. For technical replicates, two replicate TCRbeta cDNA libraries were prepared from one shared RNA pool that came from a single 10 ml draw. Each of the 10 or so independently drawn blood samples had its TCRbeta and IgG repertoires measured. Study-level results and caveats: One pair of TCRbeta libraries showed evidence of cross-contamination, likely from batch processing; the shared UMI-sequence pairs were removed. Immediate fractionation was required for EDTA tubes, so the use of EDTA tubes in multi-site collections was limited. A full plateau was not reached by TCRbeta rarefaction curves, suggesting under-sequencing or many low-abundance clonotypes. When 3 or 4 tubes (roughly 26-40 ml blood) were combined, saturation was approached in coverage of the top 10,000 TCRbeta clonotypes. Pooling tubes did not increase the overlap of rare TCRbeta clonotypes, which implies that much larger blood volumes would be needed to capture rare TCRbeta clonotypes. Across technical replicate libraries, almost 95% of the top 10,000 TCRbeta clonotypes in one library were also found in the other. The 1,000 most abundant TCRbeta clonotypes from the pooled draws were found in every single 10 ml sample.

Library preparation employed PCR. The instrument was an Illumina MiSeq. cDNA was made using SMARTScribe reverse transcriptase and a 5' template-switch oligo that added a universal priming site. The template-switch oligo carried a 12-nucleotide random unique molecular identifier (UMI) that tagged each cDNA molecule. During reverse transcription, TCRbeta transcripts were targeted using chain-specific reverse primers. Uracil DNA glycosylase treatment was used to remove residual template-switch adapters, and a Qiagen MinElute kit was used to purify the cDNA. The first PCR used KAPA HiFi HotStart ReadyMix for 20 to 25 cycles, split across four 50 ul reactions with step-out primers. Before further amplification, first-round PCR products were gel-purified. Illumina Nextera adapters were attached in a second PCR of around 8 cycles, and the libraries were then purified and pooled. For each TCRbeta molecule, the UMI barcode was captured by a 50-nucleotide 5' read. The authors' pipeline ran thus. Using the MIGEC toolkit, reads were grouped by UMI into consensus reads. PEAR was used to merge forward and reverse consensus reads into final reads. Identical UMI-sequence pairs found in more than one library were treated as cross-sample contamination and removed by a custom decontamination script. MIGMAP, a wrapper around IgBLAST, was used to carry out V(D)J assignment and CDR3 extraction. TCR clonotypes were defined by identical V gene, J gene and CDR3 amino acid sequence, and CDR1 and CDR2 were left unsequenced. TCRdb cleaned the public reads at Q25 with fastp, built clones with MiXCR and kept in-frame beta chains. Each record represents a unique CDR3 protein, reported with the most common genes and DNA among its rows. Clone size and V and J calls follow TCRdb, not the original study. The sample table lists 1,500 to 2,000 distinct CDR3 sequences, under 70% of them with a count of one. About 41% of the sample is held by the ten biggest clonotypes.

The sequenced sample consisted of peripheral blood. The sequence came from a human donor in good health. The rearranged segments are TRBV7-6 and TRBJ1-3; the D gene is perhaps TRBD1, from 6 matching bases. The CDR3 region has the sequence CASSLTPLTGSSSGNTIYF. The DNA sequence is as follows: TGTGCCAGCAGCTTAACCCCCTTGACAGGCTCTAGCTCTGGAAACACCATATATTTT.